The rows below give T cell receptor beta chains drawn from one sample of a study of graft-versus-host responses after intestinal transplantation. These receptors lack a known antigen. Profiled with immunoSEQ multiplex PCR; TCRdb holds only in-frame clones, not every one. Found here are tens of thousands of clones, 89% of them singletons; the top ten hold around 2.7%. Sample: unstimulated CD8+ T cells sorted from spleen or lymph node cells, taken before intestinal transplant. These receptors originate from a human donor who received an intestinal transplant. The CDR3 runs from the conserved cysteine through the conserved F or W. Each record gives: J gene, clone size, D gene, V gene, CDR3 protein, CDR3 DNA. A D gene is named only where the DNA matches it firmly. Rows give clone size only sometimes, using once, few, many, or a class for an expanded clone.

J: TRBJ1-5; size: NA; D: NA; V: TRBV6-6; CDR3: CASSSIQGLNQPQHF; DNA: TGTGCCAGCAGTTCTATACAGGGTTTGAATCAGCCCCAGCATTTT
J: TRBJ2-1; size: NA; D: TRBD1; V: TRBV27; CDR3: CASSSSYRGFPYNEQFF; DNA: TGTGCCAGCAGTTCCTCTTACAGGGGGTTCCCCTACAATGAGCAGTTCTTC
J: TRBJ2-7; size: NA; D: TRBD2; V: TRBV15; CDR3: CAASSGSSYEQYF; DNA: TGTGCCGCTTCTAGCGGGAGTTCCTACGAGCAGTACTTC
J: TRBJ2-1; size: NA; D: TRBD2; V: TRBV7-9; CDR3: CASISSGRGSYNEQFF; DNA: TGTGCCAGCATCAGTAGCGGGAGAGGGTCCTACAATGAGCAGTTCTTC
J: TRBJ1-5; size: NA; D: NA; V: TRBV28; CDR3: CASTTGSRETYSNQPQHF; DNA: TGTGCCAGCACCACAGGGTCGAGGGAAACGTATAGCAATCAGCCCCAGCATTTT
J: TRBJ2-1; size: NA; D: NA; V: TRBV11-2; CDR3: CASGQAGALHNEQFF; DNA: TGTGCCAGTGGGCAGGCGGGGGCCCTTCACAATGAGCAGTTCTTC
J: TRBJ2-7; size: NA; D: TRBD1; V: TRBV5-1; CDR3: CASSKSTGEYEQYF; DNA: TGCGCCAGCAGCAAATCGACAGGGGAGTACGAGCAGTACTTC
J: TRBJ2-7; size: NA; D: NA; V: TRBV6-1; CDR3: CASSEVGRGSDEQYF; DNA: TGTGCCAGCAGTGAAGTTGGCAGGGGTTCTGACGAGCAGTACTTC
J: TRBJ2-3; size: NA; D: NA; V: TRBV6-5; CDR3: CASSYYGMEGAQYF; DNA: TGTGCCAGCAGTTACTACGGAATGGAGGGCGCGCAGTATTTT
J: TRBJ2-3; size: NA; D: TRBD2; V: TRBV27; CDR3: CASRIAGGSTDTQYF; DNA: TGTGCCAGCCGAATCGCGGGAGGAAGCACAGATACGCAGTATTTT
J: TRBJ2-7; size: NA; D: NA; V: TRBV5-1; CDR3: CASSWVYGHSYEQYF; DNA: TGCGCCAGCAGCTGGGTTTACGGACACTCCTACGAGCAGTACTTC
J: TRBJ1-1; size: NA; D: NA; V: TRBV4-1; CDR3: CASSQEAGDNTEAFF; DNA: TGCGCCAGCAGCCAAGAGGCAGGGGATAACACTGAAGCTTTCTTT
J: TRBJ1-2; size: NA; D: NA; V: TRBV6-1; CDR3: CASSEARFTFGYTF; DNA: TGTGCCAGCAGTGAAGCGAGGTTCACCTTTGGCTACACCTTC
J: TRBJ1-2; size: few; D: NA; V: TRBV7-2; CDR3: CASSLVVGHTEGYTF; DNA: TGTGCCAGCAGCTTAGTAGTTGGACATACGGAAGGCTACACCTTC
J: TRBJ1-5; size: NA; D: NA; V: TRBV28; CDR3: CASSLWHRANQPQHF; DNA: TGTGCCAGCAGTTTATGGCACAGGGCTAATCAGCCCCAGCATTTT
J: TRBJ1-1; size: NA; D: NA; V: TRBV7-6; CDR3: CASSLFQGRNTEAFF; DNA: TGTGCCAGCAGCTTATTTCAGGGGAGGAACACTGAAGCTTTCTTT
J: TRBJ1-3; size: once; D: NA; V: TRBV4-2; CDR3: CASQSTTGTGNTIYF; DNA: TGTGCCAGCCAAAGTACCACCGGGACAGGAAACACCATATATTTT